These 16 T cell receptor beta chains were all obtained from the same sample, sequenced in a study of blood T cell repertoires in COVID-19 (dated by TCRdb to the early 2020s). Library preparation was by the immunoSEQ multiplex PCR assay. This immuneACCESS table, as held by TCRdb, lists in-frame sequences with V and J called but not all clones. Of the missing ones, under half trace to an unresolved V gene in checked studies; the others have no known cause. The sample table shows over 200,000 clones, and over 65% are seen once. In total, the top ten clones hold around 3.4% of the sample. Sequenced material: peripheral blood. The origin of the receptors is a woman older than 75 with acute or convalescent COVID-19.

The chain is built from TRBV29-1 and TRBJ2-7; TRBD2 agrees at 7 bases. The CDR3 is 15 amino acids. J was trimmed by 0 bases and V by 7 bases; bases with no gene match: 12. CDR1 and CDR2 (germline): SQVTM, ANQGSEA. CDR3 residues: CSARSASGSSYEQYF. For the CDR3, the DNA is TGCAGCGCCCGCTCCGCTAGCGGCAGCTCCTACGAGCAGTACTTC.

The count of this clone is one. This chain connects TRBV6-2 or TRBV6-3 to TRBJ1-4; 9 bases agree with TRBD1. CDR1 is MNHEY and CDR2 is SVGEGT in the germline V gene. V shed 5 bases and J 8 bases; nucleotides not matched to a gene: 9. CDR3 length: 15 amino acids. CDR3: CASSPLGTGSEKLFF. The CDR3 bases are TGTGCCAGCAGTCCCTTAGGGACAGGGAGCGAAAAACTGTTTTTT.

The genes are TRBV24-1 and TRBJ2-1; 10 bases are shared with TRBD2. Trimming removed 6 bases from V and 6 bases from J; junction bases left unmatched: 4. Germline values: CDR1 KGHDR, CDR2 SFDVKD. The CDR3 spans 14 residues. The DNA for the CDR3 is TGTGCCACCAGTCCGGGACTAGCGTCCAATGAGCAGTTCTTC. Protein product: CATSPGLASNEQFF.

The CDR3 protein is CASGSGLAGGQETQYF. Written as DNA, the CDR3 is TGTGCCAGCGGATCGGGACTAGCGGGGGGACAAGAGACCCAGTACTTC. The rearrangement links TRBV9 to TRBJ2-5, with TRBD2 matching 15 bases. The CDR3 consists of 16 residues. The V gene end was trimmed by 7 bases and the J gene end by 2 bases; junction bases not matched to a gene: 6. Germline V gene lookup returns CDR1 SGDLS and CDR2 YYNGEE.

V gene TRBV14 combines with J gene TRBJ2-2; the match to TRBD1 covers 7 bases. The CDR3 contains 15 residues. Germline V gene sequence: CDR1 SGHDN, CDR2 FVKESK. J was trimmed by 6 bases and V by 2 bases; bases with no gene match: 6. Written as DNA, the CDR3 is TGTGCCAGCAGCCAATGGAAGGGGGCTCCCGGGGAGCTGTTTTTT. Translated, it gives CASSQWKGAPGELFF.

J is TRBJ1-4 and V is TRBV18; TRBD1 matches 9 bases. The V gene's germline CDR1 is KGHSH and CDR2 LQKENI. CDR3 length: 17 residues. J was trimmed by 8 bases and V by 4 bases; bases with no gene match: 14. CDR3: CASSLRQGGSQFEKLFF. The CDR3 DNA is TGTGCCAGCTCACTCCGACAGGGGGGAAGTCAGTTCGAAAAACTGTTTTTT.

This clone was counted only a few times. J is TRBJ1-2 and V is TRBV3-1 (or the pseudogene TRBV3-2), with TRBD1 identical over 7 bases. Germline V gives CDR1 LGHDT, CDR2 YNNKEL (reference sequence). The V and J ends lost 2 bases and 0 bases, in that order; junction bases with no gene match: 21. There are 21 residues in the CDR3. The CDR3 nucleotides are TGTGCCAGCAGCCAATTCAGCTGGTGGGGAAGGGGACAGTCAACTAACTATGGCTACACCTTC. Translation gives CASSQFSWWGRGQSTNYGYTF.

This clone was counted between two and nine times. V usage is TRBV9 and J usage is TRBJ2-7; TRBD1 matches at 8 bases. Germline CDR1 SGDLS, CDR2 YYNGEE. The CDR3 covers 16 residues. With V trimmed by 4 bases and J by 0 bases, 9 bases remained unmatched. The CDR3 sequence is CASSPGQGKGSYEQYF. CDR3 DNA sequence: TGTGCCAGCAGCCCTGGACAGGGAAAGGGCTCCTACGAGCAGTACTTC.

V gene TRBV3-1 (or the pseudogene TRBV3-2) combines with J gene TRBJ1-4; no definite D call. The CDR3 covers 12 residues. Trimming took off 6 bases at V and 7 bases at J, with 9 bases between the two ends. Germline V gene data show CDR1 as LGHDT and CDR2 as YNNKEL (reference sequence). CDR3 region: CASRSNSEKLFF. CDR3 DNA sequence: TGTGCCAGCAGGTCTAACAGTGAAAAACTGTTTTTT.

This clone showed up just a few times. The chain carries TRBV7-2 and TRBJ1-2; 8 bases align to TRBD1. The CDR3 loop spans 14 amino acids. Germline V gene data show CDR1 as SGHTA and CDR2 as FQGNSA. The V and J ends lost 5 bases and 4 bases, in that order; junction bases with no gene match: 6. In nucleotides, the CDR3 is TGTGCCAGCAGCGAATTCACAGGGGGCTATGGCTACACCTTC. The encoded protein is CASSEFTGGYGYTF.

This chain connects TRBV27 to TRBJ2-7; D is possibly TRBD2 (5 bases). This CDR3 has 13 amino acids. Germline assignment: CDR1 MNHEY and CDR2 SMNVEV (reference sequence). The V and J ends lost 5 bases and 8 bases respectively, with 16 bases between them. CDR3 in DNA: TGTGCCAGCAGTGGTTGGGCGGGCGGGCAGCAGTACTTC. It specifies CASSGWAGGQQYF.

This clone was seen a few times. The rearrangement joins TRBV9 to TRBJ2-6; maybe TRBD2 (6 bases). Germline loops: CDR1 SGDLS, CDR2 YYNGEE. This CDR3 has 17 amino acids. With 4 bases removed from V and 0 bases from J, the gap between germline ends came to 14 bases. The CDR3 loop reads CASSSRGGYSGANVLTF. In DNA, the CDR3 is TGTGCCAGCAGCTCCCGGGGAGGTTACTCTGGGGCCAACGTCCTGACTTTC.

The CDR3 sequence is CASSLGQGANEQFF. CDR3 DNA sequence: TGCGCCAGCAGCCTGGGACAGGGGGCTAATGAGCAGTTCTTC. V is TRBV5-1 and J is TRBJ2-1, with TRBD1 matching 12 bases. CDR3 size: 14 residues. Germline CDR1 and CDR2: SGHRS and YFSETQ. Trimming cost V 4 bases and J 7 bases; bases outside gene matches: 3.

V and J are TRBV19 and TRBJ1-2; the D gene is possibly TRBD1 (6 bases). V lost 5 bases and J 5 bases, leaving 15 bases between the germline ends. CDR1 and CDR2 (germline): LNHDA, SQIVND (reference sequence). The CDR3 contains 14 residues. The CDR3 region has the DNA TGTGCCAGTAGTCCACAGGGATGGGGGTATGGCTACACCTTC. Translated, it gives CASSPQGWGYGYTF. Full variable domain (remainder filled in from reference TRBV19 and TRBJ1-2): DGGITQSPKYLFRKEGQNVTLSCEQNLNHDAMYWYRQDPGQGLRLIYYSQIVNDFQKGDIAEGYSVSREKKESFPLTVTSAQKNPTAFYLCASSPQGWGYGYTFGSGTRLTVV.

CDR3 loop: CASSQVRRERSPKNIQYF. DNA of the CDR3: TGTGCCAGCAGCCAAGTGAGGCGGGAGAGGAGTCCCAAAAACATTCAGTACTTC. V gene TRBV3-1 (or the pseudogene TRBV3-2) combines with J gene TRBJ2-4, with 7 bases matching TRBD2. The length of the CDR3 is 18 residues. Germline CDR1 reads LGHDT; CDR2 reads YNNKEL (reference sequence). The V and J ends lost 1 base and 2 bases, in that order; junction bases with no gene match: 11.

The V call is TRBV5-6, the J call TRBJ2-3; the D is unclear. Trimming cost V 3 bases and J 8 bases, with 7 bases left between them. This CDR3 region has 11 residues. Germline assignment: CDR1 SGHDT and CDR2 YYEEEE. The CDR3 nucleotides read TGTGCCAGCAGCTCCCTCAGTACGCAGTATTTT. It is translated as CASSSLSTQYF.